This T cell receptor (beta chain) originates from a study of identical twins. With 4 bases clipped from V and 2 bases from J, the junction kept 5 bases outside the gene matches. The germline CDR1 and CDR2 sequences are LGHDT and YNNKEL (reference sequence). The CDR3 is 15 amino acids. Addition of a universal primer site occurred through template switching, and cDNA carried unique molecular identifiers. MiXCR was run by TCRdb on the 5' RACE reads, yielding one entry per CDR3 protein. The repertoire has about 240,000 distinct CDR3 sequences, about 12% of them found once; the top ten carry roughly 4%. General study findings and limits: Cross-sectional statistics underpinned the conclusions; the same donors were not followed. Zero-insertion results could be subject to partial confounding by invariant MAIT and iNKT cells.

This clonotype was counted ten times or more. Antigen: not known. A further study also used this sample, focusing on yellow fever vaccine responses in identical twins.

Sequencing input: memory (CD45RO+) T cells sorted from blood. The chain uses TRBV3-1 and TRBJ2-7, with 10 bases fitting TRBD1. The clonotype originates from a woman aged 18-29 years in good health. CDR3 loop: CASSRTGQGTYEQYF. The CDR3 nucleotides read TGTGCCAGCAGCCGGACGGGACAGGGGACCTACGAGCAGTACTTC.